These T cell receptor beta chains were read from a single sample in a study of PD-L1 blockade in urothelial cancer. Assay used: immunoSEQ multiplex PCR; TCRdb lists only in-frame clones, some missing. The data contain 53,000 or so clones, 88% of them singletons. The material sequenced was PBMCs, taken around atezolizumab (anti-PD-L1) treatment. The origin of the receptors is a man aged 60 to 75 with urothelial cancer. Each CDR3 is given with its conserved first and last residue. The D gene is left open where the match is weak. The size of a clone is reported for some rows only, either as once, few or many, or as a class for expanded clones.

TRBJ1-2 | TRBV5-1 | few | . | TGCGCCAGCAGCTTGGACGCCGGTTATGGCTACACCTTC | CASSLDAGYGYTF
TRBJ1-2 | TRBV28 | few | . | TGTGCCAGCAGTGTTACAGGGCTGGGCTATGGCTACACCTTC | CASSVTGLGYGYTF
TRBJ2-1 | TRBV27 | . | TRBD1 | TGTGCCAGCAGTCAAGCCGGGACAGGGACCAGCAATGAGCAGTTCTTC | CASSQAGTGTSNEQFF
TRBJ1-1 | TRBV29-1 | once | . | TGCAGCGTAGCTTTGCAGGGAACGGGGAACACTGAAGCTTTCTTT | CSVALQGTGNTEAFF
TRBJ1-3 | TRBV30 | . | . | TGTGCCTGGACCTACGGGGGGGGAAACACCATATATTTT | CAWTYGGGNTIYF
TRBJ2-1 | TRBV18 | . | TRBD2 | TGTGCCAGCTCTCCGCTCCGGGAGGGCCGGAATGAGCAGTTCTTC | CASSPLREGRNEQFF
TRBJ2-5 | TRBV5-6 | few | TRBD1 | TGTGCCAGCAGCCGAGACAGGGGGCTCGGAGAGACCCAGTACTTC | CASSRDRGLGETQYF
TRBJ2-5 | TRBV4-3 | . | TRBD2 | TGCGCCAGCAGCCAATCCCTTGGGCCGACTAGCGGGAGACAAGAGACCCAGTACTTC | CASSQSLGPTSGRQETQYF
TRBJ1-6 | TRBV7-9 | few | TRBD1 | TGTGCCAGCGGGCCCGGACAGGGAAGGAATTCACCCCTCCACTTT | CASGPGQGRNSPLHF
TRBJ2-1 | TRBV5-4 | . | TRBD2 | TGTGCCAGCAGCCTTGCGGGAGGGTCCAATGAGCAGTTCTTC | CASSLAGGSNEQFF
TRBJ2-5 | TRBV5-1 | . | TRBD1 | TGCGCCAGCAGCCCCTGGACAGGGGAACAGACCCAGTACTTC | CASSPWTGEQTQYF
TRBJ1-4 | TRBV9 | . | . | TGTGCCAGCAGCGATTTACAGGGAAGTAATGAAAAACTGTTTTTT | CASSDLQGSNEKLFF
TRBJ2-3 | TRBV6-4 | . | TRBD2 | TGTGCCAGCAGTCGTCTAGCGGGGGCCACAGATACGCAGTATTTT | CASSRLAGATDTQYF
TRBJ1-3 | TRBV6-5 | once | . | TGTGCCAGCAGTTACCAGCCTAGAGGCTCTGGAAACACCATATATTTT | CASSYQPRGSGNTIYF
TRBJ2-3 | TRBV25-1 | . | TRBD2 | TGTGCCAGCAGTGAATTACGGGAGGGCGCAGATACGCAGTATTTT | CASSELREGADTQYF
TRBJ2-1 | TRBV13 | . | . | TGTGCCAGCAGCCTTATGAATGAGCAGTTCTTC | CASSLMNEQFF
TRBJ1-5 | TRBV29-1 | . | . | TGCAGCGTTGTGTCGGGCCAGGGTCAGCCCCAGCATTTT | CSVVSGQGQPQHF
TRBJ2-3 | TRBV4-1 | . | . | TGCGCCAGCAGCCAAGATGGCGGAACAGATACGCAGTATTTT | CASSQDGGTDTQYF
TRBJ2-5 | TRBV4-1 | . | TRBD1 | TGCGCCAGCAGCCCGGGACAGGGGGCTTCGCAGTACTTC | CASSPGQGASQYF
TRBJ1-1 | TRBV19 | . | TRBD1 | TGTGCCAGTATTAGCCTGGGTGACAGGGTTTATACTGAAGCTTTCTTT | CASISLGDRVYTEAFF
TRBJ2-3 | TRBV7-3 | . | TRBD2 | TGTGCCAGCAGCGACCTAGCGGGGGTGGGAGATACGCAGTATTTT | CASSDLAGVGDTQYF
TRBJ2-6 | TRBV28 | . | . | TGTGCCAGCAGTGGGCTTTTAATCTCTGGGGCCAACGTCCTGACTTTC | CASSGLLISGANVLTF
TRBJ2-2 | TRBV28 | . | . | TGTGCCAGCAGTTTTCGAGGACTCACCGGGGAGCTGTTTTTT | CASSFRGLTGELFF
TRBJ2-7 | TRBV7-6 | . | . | TGTGCCAGCAGCTCCCAGGGATTAGTCGGCGAGCAGTACTTC | CASSSQGLVGEQYF
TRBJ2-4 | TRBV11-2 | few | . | TGTGCCAGCAGCTTAGTTTGGACGGGGAAAAACATTCAGTACTTC | CASSLVWTGKNIQYF
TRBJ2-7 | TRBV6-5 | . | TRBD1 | TGTGCCAGCAAAGAGTGGACAGGGGGAAAAGACGAGCAGTACTTC | CASKEWTGGKDEQYF
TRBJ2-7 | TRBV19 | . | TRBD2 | TGTGCCAGTAGGCCCCAGGGCGGGAGCTCCTACGAGCAGTACTTC | CASRPQGGSSYEQYF